This T cell receptor (beta chain) was profiled in a study of monozygotic twins with inflammatory bowel disease. Details on this clonotype: The antigen is undetermined.

Study-wide findings and caveats: IBD patients showed reduced TCRbeta diversity (inverse Simpson) versus healthy co-twins.

Total RNA input per TCR library was about 3.5 ug. Incorporation of UMIs carrying a 6-nucleotide sample barcode was performed by template switching. No DNA is given; TCRdb re-called the 5' RACE reads and lists each CDR3 protein once. The table counts 110,000 to 150,000 distinct CDR3 sequences; 1% to 1.5% lies in the top ten. Germline CDR1 reads KGHDR; CDR2 reads SFDVKD. This CDR3 comprises 12 residues. The sequence derives from a human donor with ulcerative colitis or Crohn's disease, or a healthy co-twin of an affected twin (not recorded which). The sequenced sample was blood. The genes are TRBV24-1 and TRBJ1-1; the TCRdb call, TRBD1, lacks DNA for checking. CDR3 region: CTTRSGGAEAFF.